One sample yielded the 3 T cell receptor beta chains listed below, sequenced in a study of blood T cell repertoires in COVID-19. Measured with immunoSEQ multiplex PCR; TCRdb has only the in-frame clones, and not every one. The table records about 120,000 clones, about 80% of them present only once. Sequencing input: peripheral blood. These TCRs come from a woman of 80 years or more with acute or convalescent COVID-19.

The chain uses TRBV6-5 and TRBJ2-1; D might be TRBD2 (7 bases). Germline V gives CDR1 MNHEY, CDR2 SVGAGI. The germline V and J ends were trimmed by 8 bases and 3 bases, with 17 bases remaining between them. There are 15 residues in the CDR3. The CDR3, as DNA: TGTGCCAGCGGAAGGGGGGGGGCGAGCTACAATGAGCAGTTCTTC. Residues: CASGRGGASYNEQFF.

The V and J genes are TRBV9 and TRBJ2-1; 9 bases are a match to TRBD1. This CDR3 comprises 16 residues. V lost 0 bases to trimming and J lost 3 bases; unmatched junction nucleotides: 4. The germline CDR1 and CDR2 sequences are SGDLS and YYNGEE. This chain's CDR3 is CASSVDWGQGYNEQFF. CDR3 sequence (DNA): TGTGCCAGCAGCGTAGATTGGGGACAGGGCTACAATGAGCAGTTCTTC.

V and J are TRBV6-2 or TRBV6-3 and TRBJ1-2, with TRBD1 identical over 7 bases. The V gene's germline CDR1 is MNHEY and CDR2 SVGEGT. CDR3 length: 15 residues. The V gene end was trimmed by 0 bases and the J gene end by 4 bases; junction bases not matched to a gene: 5. CDR3 residues: CASSYSPGGGYGYTF. The CDR3 bases are TGTGCCAGCAGTTACTCACCAGGGGGTGGCTATGGCTACACCTTC.